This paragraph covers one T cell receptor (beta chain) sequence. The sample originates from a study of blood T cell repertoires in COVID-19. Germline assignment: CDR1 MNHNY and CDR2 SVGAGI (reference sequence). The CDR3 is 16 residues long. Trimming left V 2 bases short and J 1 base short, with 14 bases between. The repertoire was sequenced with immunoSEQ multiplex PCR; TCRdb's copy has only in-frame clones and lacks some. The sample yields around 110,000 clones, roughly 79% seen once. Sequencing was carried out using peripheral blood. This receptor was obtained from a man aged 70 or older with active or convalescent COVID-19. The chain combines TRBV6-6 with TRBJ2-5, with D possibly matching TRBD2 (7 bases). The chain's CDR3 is CASSYLRGGVQETQYF. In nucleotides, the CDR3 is TGTGCCAGCAGTTACCTTAGGGGGGGAGTCCAAGAGACCCAGTACTTC.